The T cell receptor (beta chain) under discussion was sequenced for a study of immune evolution from preneoplasia to lung adenocarcinoma. Whole-study findings and limits: Normal lung had highest clonality; later lesions appeared denser, more diverse. Normal lung had the highest top T cell clone frequencies. Compared with EGFR-mutant or double wild-type lesions, KRAS-mutant nodules were more clonal.

About this clone: As yet, its antigen is unknown.

Clones were read by immunoSEQ multiplex PCR, and TCRdb kept only the in-frame ones, dropping some. Of about 12,000 clones listed, approximately 81% were seen once; the top ten hold roughly 3.8%. The length of the CDR3 is 14 residues. Per the germline V gene, CDR1 is MNHNS and CDR2 is SASEGT. V shed 6 bases and J 4 bases; nucleotides not matched to a gene: 5. Input material: FFPE tissue from an adenomatous hyperplasia lung lesion. Subset indicated: atypical adenomatous hyperplasia (AAH), lung preneoplasia. The TCR was taken from a person between 50 and 70 years old with lung adenocarcinoma. The chain carries TRBV6-1 and TRBJ1-5; TRBD1 agrees at 8 bases. The CDR3 bases are TGTGCCAGCAGGGCGGGGACAGGTAATCAGCCCCAGCATTTT. It is translated as CASRAGTGNQPQHF.